The sample holds many counts of the clone carrying this TCR beta chain. Its specificity is not known. The time point was: longitudinal time-point 3. Synthesis of cDNA was carried out by template-switch 5'RACE. The reaction used 10-nucleotide random UMIs. TCRdb used MiXCR to reprocess the 5' RACE reads, holding one entry per CDR3 protein. The table lists 45,000 to 65,000 distinct CDR3 sequences, roughly 8.3% of them singletons, with under 2% in the top ten. V dropped 4 bases and J dropped 2; count of bases not matched to a gene: 4. The length of the CDR3 is 14 residues. Germline V lookup: CDR1 SGHRS, CDR2 YFSETQ. The entry originates in a study of neurological immune-mediated disorders. General study results and limits: HTLV-1-associated myelopathy had the most TCR clonal expansion, whereas multiple sclerosis had the least (lower than in healthy controls). None of the CDR3 amino acid sequences of expanded clones were shared across subjects, and this suggested private repertoires in all groups.

The rearrangement joins TRBV5-1 to TRBJ1-1, with 8 nucleotides matching TRBD1. What was sequenced was PBMCs. This clonotype originated in a woman in her thirties or forties in good health. CDR3 amino acids: CASSRDRPNTEAFF. The CDR3 DNA is TGCGCCAGCAGCCGGGACAGGCCTAACACTGAAGCTTTCTTT.